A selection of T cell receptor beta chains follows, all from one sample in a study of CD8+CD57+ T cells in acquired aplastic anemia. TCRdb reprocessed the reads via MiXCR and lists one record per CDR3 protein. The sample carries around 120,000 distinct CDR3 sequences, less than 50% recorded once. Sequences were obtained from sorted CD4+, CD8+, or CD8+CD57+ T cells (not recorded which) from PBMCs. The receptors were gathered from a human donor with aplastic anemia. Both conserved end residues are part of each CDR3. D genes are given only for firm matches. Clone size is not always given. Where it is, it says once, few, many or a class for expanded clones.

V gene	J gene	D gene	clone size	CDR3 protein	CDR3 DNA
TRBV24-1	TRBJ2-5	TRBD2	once	CATSDVAGGRDGETQYF	TGTGCCACCAGTGATGTAGCGGGGGGGAGGGATGGAGAGACCCAGTACTTC
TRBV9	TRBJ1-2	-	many	CASSVGGGTNYGYTF	TGTGCCAGCAGCGTGGGTGGGGGGACTAACTATGGCTACACCTTC
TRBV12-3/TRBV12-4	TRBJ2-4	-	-	CASSLKGNIQYF	TGTGCCAGCAGTTTAAAGGGGAACATTCAGTACTTC
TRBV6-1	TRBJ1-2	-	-	CASSTQGNGYTF	TGTGCCAGCAGTACCCAGGGTAATGGCTACACCTTC
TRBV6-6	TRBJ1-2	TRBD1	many	CASSYSGQNYGYTF	TGTGCCAGCAGTTACTCGGGACAGAACTATGGCTACACCTTC
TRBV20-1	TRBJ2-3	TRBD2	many	CSARRTSGGTDTQYF	TGCAGTGCCCGGCGGACTAGCGGGGGGACAGATACGCAGTATTTT
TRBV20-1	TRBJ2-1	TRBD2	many	CSARSAGGPNEQFF	TGCAGTGCTAGGTCAGCGGGGGGGCCCAATGAGCAGTTCTTC
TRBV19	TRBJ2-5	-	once	CASSRKGGTARGGVETQYF	TGCGCCAGCAGCCGGAAGGGAGGGACAGCCCGAGGGGGAGTAGAGACCCAGTACTTC
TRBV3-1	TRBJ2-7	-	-	CASSQGYPRQLYEQYF	TGTGCCAGCAGCCAAGGGTATCCGAGACAGTTATACGAGCAGTACTTC
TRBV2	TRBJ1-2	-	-	CASSEQGGFYGYTF	TGTGCCAGCAGTGAACAGGGAGGGTTCTATGGCTACACCTTC
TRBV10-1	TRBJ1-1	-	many	CASSDYGREGNTEAFF	TGCGCCAGCAGTGATTACGGAAGGGAAGGGAACACTGAAGCTTTCTTT
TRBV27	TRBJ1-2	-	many	CASSLSGGASYGYTF	TGTGCCAGCAGTCTCTCCGGAGGGGCGAGTTATGGCTACACCTTC
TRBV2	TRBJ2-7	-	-	CASMYGRNEQYF	TGTGCCAGCATGTACGGGCGGAACGAGCAGTACTTC
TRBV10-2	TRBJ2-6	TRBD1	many	CASSELRDSFFGANVLTF	TGCGCCAGCAGTGAGTTACGGGACAGCTTTTTTGGGGCCAACGTCCTGACTTTC
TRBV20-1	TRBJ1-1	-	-	CSATGTPNTEAFF	TGCAGTGCGACCGGGACACCGAACACTGAAGCTTTCTTT
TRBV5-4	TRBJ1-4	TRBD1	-	CASSRRDRANEKLFF	TGTGCCAGCAGCCGAAGGGACAGAGCTAATGAAAAACTGTTTTTT
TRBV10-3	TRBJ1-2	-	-	CAISAMRGFYGYTF	TGTGCCATCAGTGCTATGAGGGGGTTCTATGGCTACACCTTC
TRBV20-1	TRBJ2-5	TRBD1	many	CSAGRQGRETQYF	TGCAGTGCTGGAAGACAGGGGAGAGAGACCCAGTACTTC
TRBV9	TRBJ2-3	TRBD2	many	CASSVVAGATDTQYF	TGTGCCAGCAGCGTAGTAGCGGGGGCAACAGATACGCAGTATTTT
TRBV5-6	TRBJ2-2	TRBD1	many	CASSLGTGYGELFF	TGTGCCAGCAGCTTGGGGACAGGGTACGGGGAGCTGTTTTTT